This T cell receptor (beta chain) was documented in a study of cytomegalovirus exposure and HLA in healthy donors. Whole-study findings and limits: In the 130 or so validation repertoires, 94% of cluster scores exceeded 0, per a later analysis.

The table came from immunoSEQ multiplex PCR; TCRdb's copy has only in-frame clones and leaves some out. The table records 130,000 to 150,000 clones, around 88% of them present only once. Concerning this clone: Its target is unknown.

Germline CDR1 ENHRY, CDR2 SYGVKD. CDR3 length: 13 amino acids. V was cut by 3 bases and J by 4 bases, with 9 bases left in between. These donors were members of the approximately 110-subject validation cohort, a group separate from the roughly 670-subject first cohort. The TCR comes from a young woman in good health and CMV-seropositive. Sample: PBMCs. This chain uses TRBV10-3 with TRBJ1-2; D gene unclear. CDR3 protein: CAISEREFYGYTF. DNA for the CDR3: TGTGCCATCAGTGAACGGGAGTTCTATGGCTACACCTTC.